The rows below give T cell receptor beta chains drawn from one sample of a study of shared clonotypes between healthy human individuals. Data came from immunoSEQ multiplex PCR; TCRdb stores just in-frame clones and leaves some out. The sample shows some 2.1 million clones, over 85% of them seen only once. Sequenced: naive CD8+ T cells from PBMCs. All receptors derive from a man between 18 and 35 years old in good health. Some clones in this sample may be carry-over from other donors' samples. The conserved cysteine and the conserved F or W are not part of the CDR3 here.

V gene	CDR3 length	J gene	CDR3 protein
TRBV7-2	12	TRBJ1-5	ASSIGGRSQPQH
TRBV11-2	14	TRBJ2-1	ASSFGLLSSYNEQF
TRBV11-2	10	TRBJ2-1	ASSFSYNEQF
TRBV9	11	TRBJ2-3	ASSVGQSDTQY
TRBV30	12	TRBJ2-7	AWRWGAGSYEQY
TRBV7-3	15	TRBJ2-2	ASSLVPGPADTGELF
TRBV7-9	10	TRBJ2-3	ASSPARDTQY
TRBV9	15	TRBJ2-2	ASSDLGNGWFTGELF
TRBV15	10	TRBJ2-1	ATAGTPPEQF
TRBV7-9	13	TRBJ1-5	ASSPEGFAGQPQH
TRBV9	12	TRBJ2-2	ASSVGAQTGELF
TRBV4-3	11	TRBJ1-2	ASTQGPSYGYT
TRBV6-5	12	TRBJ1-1	ASSYSTGAPEAF
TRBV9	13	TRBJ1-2	ASSPRQGLFYGYT
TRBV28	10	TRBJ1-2	ASRMDRRSYT
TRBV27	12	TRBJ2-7	ASRPGGRSPEQY
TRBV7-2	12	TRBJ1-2	ASSLARGDYGYT
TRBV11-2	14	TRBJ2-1	ASSLTSGSLYNEQF
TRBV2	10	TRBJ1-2	ASSGDSYGYT
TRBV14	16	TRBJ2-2	ASSQYPQRATNTGELF
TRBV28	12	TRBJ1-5	ASRDGWINQPQH
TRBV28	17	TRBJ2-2	ASSADETSGRFRAGELF
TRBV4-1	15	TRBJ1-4	ASSQGVTFPTNEKLF
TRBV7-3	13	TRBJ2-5	ASSLTGGGRETQY